A single sample is the source of the 28 T cell receptor beta chains below, sequenced in a study of blood T cell repertoires in COVID-19. TCRdb's table, derived via immunoSEQ multiplex PCR, lists solely in-frame clones and lacks some. The sample shows roughly 40,000 clones, roughly 85% of them seen only once. The sequenced material came from peripheral blood. The source is a human donor in a cohort sampled during active COVID-19.

The rearrangement joins TRBV5-6 to TRBJ1-5; perhaps TRBD1 as D (6 bases). Germline CDR1 and CDR2: SGHDT and YYEEEE. Trimming cost V 4 bases and J 1 base, with 12 bases left between them. The CDR3 runs to 15 residues. CDR3 region: CASSALGASNQPQHF. The CDR3 DNA follows: TGTGCCAGCAGCGCCTTGGGGGCCAGCAATCAGCCCCAGCATTTT.

CDR3 protein: CASSILTTVSNTGELFF. The CDR3 DNA follows: TGTGCCAGTAGTATCCTAACGACAGTTTCGAACACCGGGGAGCTGTTTTTT. The chain uses TRBV19 and TRBJ2-2; D is possibly TRBD1 (5 bases). The CDR3 runs to 17 residues. Germline values: CDR1 LNHDA, CDR2 SQIVND (reference sequence). The ends were cut back, 3 bases at V and 0 bases at J, with 14 bases in the middle.

The chain combines TRBV4-1 with TRBJ1-4; D is ambiguous. CDR1 MGHRA and CDR2 YSYEKL come from the germline V gene. V lost 0 bases and J lost 0, with 8 bases in between. This CDR3 has 16 residues. The CDR3 loop reads CASSQDRTATNEKLFF. CDR3 DNA sequence: TGCGCCAGCAGCCAAGATCGGACTGCAACTAATGAAAAACTGTTTTTT.

V is TRBV4-2 and J is TRBJ2-7; maybe TRBD2 (7 bases). The CDR3 is 15 amino acids. Germline loops: CDR1 LGHNA, CDR2 YNFKEQ. The ends were cut back, 4 bases at V and 4 bases at J, with 17 bases in the middle. The CDR3 sequence: CASSPARGGEYEQYF. DNA for the CDR3: TGTGCCAGCAGCCCCGCCCGCGGGGGCGAATACGAGCAGTACTTC.

This chain connects TRBV4-1 to TRBJ2-2, with D perhaps TRBD1 (6 bases). This CDR3 contains 15 residues. Germline CDR1 MGHRA, CDR2 YSYEKL. V lost 1 base to trimming and J lost 6 bases, with 12 bases between them. The CDR3 protein is CASSQVAGAAGELFF. The CDR3 bases are TGCGCCAGCAGCCAAGTGGCAGGGGCCGCCGGGGAGCTGTTTTTT.

This chain joins TRBV6-6 and TRBJ2-7; 10 positions agree with TRBD1. The CDR3 has 18 amino acids. The J segment lost 3 bases and the V segment lost 5 bases, leaving 16 bases of the junction unmatched. Germline V lookup: CDR1 MNHNY, CDR2 SVGAGI (reference sequence). The CDR3 is CASSPGTGVAQGRYEQYF. The CDR3 DNA is TGTGCCAGCAGTCCCGGGACAGGGGTCGCCCAAGGGCGCTACGAGCAGTACTTC.

The rearrangement links TRBV19 to TRBJ1-1; no firm D call. Between the trimmed V and J ends, which lost 3 bases and 4 bases, there was a span of 6 bases. Germline-derived CDR1 and CDR2 are LNHDA and SQIVND (reference sequence). The length of the CDR3 is 12 residues. CDR3 protein: CASSMPGTEAFF. For the CDR3, the DNA is TGTGCCAGTAGTATGCCCGGCACTGAAGCTTTCTTT.

The rearrangement uses TRBV6-5 and TRBJ1-2, with D unresolved. Trimming took 7 bases from V and 1 from J, leaving 13 bases between them. CDR1 and CDR2 from the germline V gene are MNHEY and SVGAGI. This CDR3 has 14 amino acids. The CDR3 nucleotides are TGTGCCAGCACCAAGGGAGGGTTTAACTATGGCTACACCTTC. Its translation is CASTKGGFNYGYTF.

This clone showed up just a few times. The V and J genes are TRBV6-5 and TRBJ2-1; 10 nucleotides line up with TRBD1. Germline lookup yields CDR1 MNHEY and CDR2 SVGAGI. This CDR3 has 14 amino acids. V trimming: 4 bases; J trimming: 4 bases; junction bases outside the gene matches: 1. CDR3 nucleotide sequence: TGTGCCAGCAGTTGGGACAGGGGATACAATGAGCAGTTCTTC. Translation: CASSWDRGYNEQFF.

The rearrangement links TRBV10-3 to TRBJ2-2; tentatively, D is TRBD2 (5 bases). Between the trimmed V and J ends, which lost 2 bases and 1 base, there was a span of 8 bases. The CDR3 has 15 residues. Germline V gene lookup returns CDR1 ENHRY and CDR2 SYGVKD. The CDR3 protein is CAISEVGRNTGELFF. CDR3 nucleotides: TGTGCCATCAGTGAGGTTGGGAGGAACACCGGGGAGCTGTTTTTT.

V usage is TRBV5-1 and J usage is TRBJ1-1; D ambiguous. The CDR3 has 12 amino acids. V was pared by 4 bases and J by 3 bases, with 7 bases between. The germline gives CDR1 SGHRS, CDR2 YFSETQ. CDR3: CASSLGHTEAFF. CDR3 DNA: TGCGCCAGCAGCCTTGGGCACACTGAAGCTTTCTTT. Looking up the rest from reference TRBV5-1 and TRBJ1-1 gives the full variable domain: KAGVTQTPRYLIKTRGQQVTLSCSPISGHRSVSWYQQTPGQGLQFLFEYFSETQRNKGNFPGRFSGRQFSNSRSEMNVSTLELGDSALYLCASSLGHTEAFFGQGTRLTVV.

The genes are TRBV27 and TRBJ2-5; D perhaps matches TRBD2 (5 bases). This CDR3 is built from 13 residues. The V end lost 6 bases, the J end lost 2 bases, and 10 bases lay between the germline ends. CDR1 is MNHEY, CDR2 SMNVEV, per germline (reference sequence). CDR3 DNA sequence: TGTGCCAGCAGCACCGGACTGCAAGAGACCCAGTACTTC. Translation gives CASSTGLQETQYF.

The chain recombines TRBV12-5 with TRBJ2-1; the match to TRBD2 covers 12 bases. The V gene end was trimmed by 7 bases and the J gene end by 6 bases; junction bases not matched to a gene: 10. The V gene's germline CDR1 is LGHNT and CDR2 FRNRAP. The CDR3 has 16 amino acids. In nucleotides, the CDR3 is TGTGCTAGTGACCTGACTAGCGGGGGCCGAAGCAATGAGCAGTTCTTC. This encodes CASDLTSGGRSNEQFF.

This clone was seen just once. The CDR3 nucleotides read TGTGCCAGCAGTTCTCAGACAGGGGCTAACTATGGCTACACCTTC. Translated, it gives CASSSQTGANYGYTF. The rearrangement links TRBV28 to TRBJ1-2, with 8 bases that match TRBD1. This CDR3 comprises 15 residues. In germline, CDR1 is MDHEN, CDR2 SYDVKM. V lost 4 bases, J lost 0 bases, and 4 bases stayed unmatched.

This chain links TRBV7-2 with TRBJ2-3; 7 bases are shared with TRBD2. With 5 bases clipped from V and 0 bases from J, the junction kept 2 bases outside the gene matches. CDR3 length equals 14 residues. The germline gives CDR1 SGHTA, CDR2 FQGNSA. CDR3 DNA sequence: TGTGCCAGCAGCCCCGGGGGGAGCACAGATACGCAGTATTTT. Translation: CASSPGGSTDTQYF.

The genes are TRBV5-4 and TRBJ2-3; tentative D call: TRBD2 (6 bases). The V end was cut by 1 base, the J end by 0 bases, with 9 bases between. The germline V gene encodes CDR1 SGHNT and CDR2 YYREEE (reference sequence). This CDR3 is built from 15 residues. In nucleotides, the CDR3 is TGTGCCAGCAGCTTGAGGGCGGGGAGCACAGATACGCAGTATTTT. It is translated as CASSLRAGSTDTQYF. The entire variable domain, with the rest obtained from reference TRBV5-4 and TRBJ2-3, is as follows: ETGVTQSPTHLIKTRGQQVTLRCSSQSGHNTVSWYQQALGQGPQFIFQYYREEENGRGNFPPRFSGLQFPNYSSELNVNALELDDSALYLCASSLRAGSTDTQYFGPGTRLTVL.

This chain joins TRBV5-5 and TRBJ1-5; TRBD1 aligns across 8 bases. This CDR3 has 17 residues. The ends lost 4 bases at V and 4 bases at J; junction bases unmatched: 13. Germline CDR1 and CDR2: SGHKS and YYEKEE (reference sequence). The CDR3 nucleotides are TGTGCCAGCAGCACCGACAGGGGACTTTTAGGGAATCAGCCCCAGCATTTT. Its translation: CASSTDRGLLGNQPQHF.

This clone was counted a single time. This chain uses TRBV28 with TRBJ2-1, with 7 bases lining up with TRBD2. CDR3 size: 12 residues. The trim removed 7 bases at V and 6 bases at J, leaving 3 bases unmatched. Germline CDR1 and CDR2: MDHEN and SYDVKM. DNA of the CDR3: TGTGCCAGCACGGGGGGTGGCAATGAGCAGTTCTTC. As protein: CASTGGGNEQFF.

This chain uses TRBV19 with TRBJ2-1, with 9 positions matching TRBD1. V lost 3 bases and J lost 0; bases outside the gene matches: 3. The CDR3 spans 16 residues. Germline V gene sequence: CDR1 LNHDA, CDR2 SQIVND (reference sequence). Written as DNA, the CDR3 is TGTGCCAGTAGTATTGCGACAGGGGGCTCCTACAATGAGCAGTTCTTC. Protein: CASSIATGGSYNEQFF.

This clone occurred once. This chain uses TRBV15 with TRBJ2-7; 7 bases align to TRBD1. V gave up 0 bases and J gave up 2 bases; unmatched junction bases: 1. The length of the CDR3 is 14 residues. The germline gives CDR1 LNHNV, CDR2 YYDKDF (reference sequence). CDR3 bases: TGTGCCACCAGCAGAGATCAGGGGGCCTACGAGCAGTACTTC. It translates to CATSRDQGAYEQYF.

The rearrangement joins TRBV12-5 to TRBJ2-3, with 7 bases fitting TRBD1. J was trimmed by 3 bases and V by 5 bases; bases with no gene match: 11. The germline V gene has CDR1 LGHNT and CDR2 FRNRAP. This CDR3 comprises 16 residues. CDR3 loop: CASGPRGLTGTDTQYF. In nucleotides, the CDR3 is TGTGCTAGTGGTCCTAGGGGTTTGACAGGGACAGATACGCAGTATTTT.

The rearrangement uses TRBV4-1 and TRBJ2-1, with 9 bases aligning to TRBD2. The ends lost 6 bases at V and 4 bases at J; junction bases unmatched: 4. The length of the CDR3 is 14 residues. CDR1 and CDR2 (germline): MGHRA, YSYEKL. CDR3 amino acids: CASRVAGAYNEQFF. Here the CDR3 DNA reads TGCGCCAGCAGAGTAGCGGGAGCGTACAATGAGCAGTTCTTC.

This chain joins TRBV19 and TRBJ2-2, with 8 nucleotides matching TRBD2. The CDR3 has 15 amino acids. V shed 7 bases, J shed 4 bases, and the junction held 8 bases outside the gene matches. Looked up from germline, CDR1 is LNHDA and CDR2 is SQIVND (reference sequence). The CDR3 loop reads CASMSSGRPTGELFF. CDR3 bases: TGTGCCAGTATGTCCAGCGGGAGACCCACCGGGGAGCTGTTTTTT.

The chain links TRBV3-1 (or the pseudogene TRBV3-2) to TRBJ2-7, with TRBD1 matching over 7 bases. CDR1 and CDR2 (germline): LGHDT, YNNKEL (reference sequence). Germline trimming cut 4 bases from V and 5 bases from J; bases unmatched to any gene: 5. The CDR3 is made up of 13 amino acids. The CDR3 coding sequence is TGTGCCAGCAGCCCGGGACAGAGGGACGAGCAGTACTTC. This sequence encodes CASSPGQRDEQYF.

This clone was detected only a few times. The rearrangement uses TRBV6-5 and TRBJ1-1; 11 bases are shared with TRBD1. This CDR3 region has 14 residues. The junction had 1 base not matched to a gene; V was cut back by 2 bases and J by 5 bases. Germline assignment: CDR1 MNHEY and CDR2 SVGAGI. Here the CDR3 DNA reads TGTGCCAGCAGTTACGGGACAGGGGGGACTGAAGCTTTCTTT. This gives the protein CASSYGTGGTEAFF.

Regarding this clone: The sample carries other DNA sequences with the same CDR3. The CDR3 bases are TGTGCCAGCAGTTATCGAGCGGGAGGGCCTTACGAGCAGTACTTC. Residues: CASSYRAGGPYEQYF. This chain connects TRBV6-5 to TRBJ2-7; 10 nucleotides align to TRBD2. Trimming took 3 bases from V and 4 from J; bases not matched to a gene: 6. The CDR3 is 15 residues long. The germline gives CDR1 MNHEY, CDR2 SVGAGI.

The chain uses TRBV9 and TRBJ2-7; 7 nucleotides agree with TRBD1. CDR1 and CDR2 from the germline V gene are SGDLS and YYNGEE. With 2 bases clipped from V and 2 bases from J, the junction kept 7 bases outside the gene matches. The CDR3 extends over 15 amino acids. CDR3 amino acids: CASSVDKGATYEQYF. CDR3 DNA sequence: TGTGCCAGCAGCGTCGATAAGGGGGCGACCTACGAGCAGTACTTC.

This chain joins TRBV5-4 and TRBJ1-4; D is perhaps TRBD1 (5 bases). Between the trimmed V and J ends, which lost 1 base and 5 bases, there was a span of 12 bases. Germline V lookup: CDR1 SGHNT, CDR2 YYREEE (reference sequence). The CDR3 consists of 15 residues. CDR3 loop: CASSLSPGPNEKLFF. CDR3 bases: TGTGCCAGCAGCTTGTCCCCAGGGCCCAATGAAAAACTGTTTTTT.